This TCR beta chain was recovered during a study of T cell repertoires in cytomegalovirus infection. As concerns this clonotype: Its antigen is still unknown.

Points from the study as a whole: Within the response measured ex vivo, HLA-C-restricted CMV-specific TCR beta clonotypes were dominant.

The germline V gene encodes CDR1 SEHNR and CDR2 FQNEAQ (reference sequence). This CDR3 has 14 amino acids. V lost 1 base and J 5 bases, leaving 9 bases between the germline ends. TCRdb independently ran MiXCR on the reads; one entry per CDR3 protein. The repertoire holds fewer than 850,000 distinct CDR3 sequences, with almost 30% as singletons. This TCR derives from a human donor in good health (CMV status not recorded). Some clones in this sample may be carry-over from other donors' samples. The chain has TRBV7-9 and TRBJ1-5; no clear D gene. The source was cultured CD8+ T cells from PBMCs, collected from culture after CMV antigen stimulation. This CDR3 reads CASSLEGFDQPQHF. In DNA form, the CDR3 reads TGTGCCAGCAGCTTAGAGGGTTTCGATCAGCCCCAGCATTTT.